A single sample is the source of the 11 T cell receptor beta chains below, sequenced in a study of cytomegalovirus exposure and HLA in healthy donors. Amplification used 60 Vbeta primers and 13 Jbeta primers. Produced via immunoSEQ multiplex PCR; TCRdb's table is partial and in-frame only. The table includes 96,000 or so clones, around 79% detected once. Material for sequencing was PBMCs. The receptors here all came from a woman between 70 and 85 years old in good health and CMV-seropositive.

This chain links TRBV7-2 with TRBJ2-1; 9 nucleotides line up with TRBD1. Germline-derived CDR1 and CDR2 are SGHTA and FQGNSA. The CDR3 is 14 residues long. The V segment lost 7 bases and the J segment 8 bases; nucleotides outside the gene matches: 9. The CDR3 region has the DNA TGTGCCAGCACCAAACTACAGGGGGCTGATGAGCAGTTCTTC. Residues: CASTKLQGADEQFF.

The chain employs TRBV7-2 and TRBJ2-7; 9 nucleotides agree with TRBD1. Germline V gene data show CDR1 as SGHTA and CDR2 as FQGNSA. The CDR3 covers 15 residues. V shed 4 bases and J 5 bases; nucleotides not matched to a gene: 9. CDR3 coding DNA: TGTGCCAGCAGCTCCTCCGGGACAGGGATCCACGAGCAGTACTTC. Protein product: CASSSSGTGIHEQYF.

This clone was found a few times. In the same sample, other DNA sequences code for this CDR3. The chain is built from TRBV5-6 and TRBJ2-7; TRBD1 agrees at 7 bases. Germline CDR1 SGHDT, CDR2 YYEEEE. Trimming cost V 2 bases and J 0 bases; bases outside gene matches: 17. The CDR3 is 19 residues long. The CDR3 DNA follows: TGTGCCAGCAGCTTTCGCCCCCTCTTGATACAGGGGACCTCCTACGAGCAGTACTTC. Its translation is CASSFRPLLIQGTSYEQYF.

This clone was observed a single time. The CDR3 carries no conserved terminal phenylalanine or tryptophan, so it likely arises from a read error. The J gene is TRBJ1-6, the V gene TRBV9, with D perhaps matching TRBD1 (6 bases). Trimming cost V 0 bases and J 0 bases, with 16 bases left between them. This CDR3 contains 19 residues. Germline V CDR1 and CDR2: SGDLS, YYNGEE. The CDR3 is CASSVEGGPSSSYNSPLHL. Here the CDR3 DNA reads TGTGCCAGCAGCGTAGAAGGGGGACCGTCAAGCTCCTATAATTCACCCCTCCACCTT.

The chain employs TRBV7-6 and TRBJ1-1, with D uncertain. Trimming took off 1 base at V and 0 bases at J, with 9 bases between the two ends. Germline V gene sequence: CDR1 SGHVS, CDR2 FNYEAQ. The CDR3 consists of 15 residues. This chain's CDR3 is CASSLVAGMNTEAFF. The CDR3 region has the DNA TGTGCCAGCAGCTTAGTGGCGGGGATGAACACTGAAGCTTTCTTT.

The genes are TRBV19 and TRBJ2-7; 8 bases agree with TRBD2. Looked up from germline, CDR1 is LNHDA and CDR2 is SQIVND (reference sequence). With V trimmed by 4 bases and J by 3 bases, 5 bases remained unmatched. The CDR3 is 14 residues long. The CDR3 spells CASSTGTSGYEQYF. CDR3 coding DNA: TGTGCCAGTAGTACCGGGACTAGTGGCTACGAGCAGTACTTC.

The V and J genes are TRBV19 and TRBJ1-1; 9 bases fit TRBD1. Germline CDR1 reads LNHDA; CDR2 reads SQIVND (reference sequence). Losses at the gene ends were 5 bases for V and 6 bases for J; bases not matched to a gene: 4. The CDR3 is 13 amino acids. CDR3 in amino acids: CASSLQGAAEAFF. The CDR3 DNA sequence: TGTGCCAGTAGTCTACAGGGGGCCGCTGAAGCTTTCTTT.

Here the CDR3 reads CASSLETSGRDGEQFF. CDR3 bases: TGTGCCAGCAGTCTGGAGACTAGCGGGAGAGACGGTGAGCAGTTCTTC. The rearrangement joins TRBV2 to TRBJ2-1; 12 bases map to TRBD2. Trimming at V came to 5 bases and at J to 9 bases, leaving 11 bases not matched to a gene. From germline, CDR1 is SNHLY and CDR2 FYNNEI. The CDR3 consists of 16 residues.

The chain joins TRBV5-1 to TRBJ2-2, with D perhaps matching TRBD1 (6 bases). The V gene lost 5 bases and the J gene lost 2 bases, with 19 bases spanning the gap. This CDR3 is built from 17 residues. Germline CDR1 reads SGHRS; CDR2 reads YFSETQ. In DNA form, the CDR3 reads TGCGCCAGCAGAAAAACAACAGGGTGGGGAAACACCGGGGAGCTGTTTTTT. Its protein product is CASRKTTGWGNTGELFF.

The chain has TRBV5-1 and TRBJ2-2; D is perhaps TRBD1 (6 bases). The V gene lost 4 bases and the J gene lost 1 base, with 14 bases spanning the gap. The CDR3 is 16 residues long. The germline V gene encodes CDR1 SGHRS and CDR2 YFSETQ. The CDR3, as DNA: TGCGCCAGCAGCATTCGGGACACCTTGAACACCGGGGAGCTGTTTTTT. It specifies CASSIRDTLNTGELFF.

V usage is TRBV29-1 and J usage is TRBJ2-5, with TRBD2 matching over 8 bases. The J call may be incorrect, as the DNA end agrees better with TRBJ2-7. Germline V lookup: CDR1 SQVTM, CDR2 ANQGSEA. CDR3 length: 15 amino acids. The CDR3, as DNA: TGCAGTGGACGGGAGGGGCCAGGGCAATCCTACGAGCAGTACTTC. Residues: CSGREGPGQSYEQYF.